The entry below describes one TCR beta chain. Its antigen remains unidentified. Base quality data are lacking; no much larger clone is found one base away. The cohort was made up of about 670 healthy bone marrow donors. All cohort members were sampled while nominally healthy, although unrecorded immune exposures were likely present. The donor tested CMV seropositive and was one of the 289 seropositive cohort members. Each donor provided a peripheral blood sample, and peripheral blood mononuclear cells were used for TCR beta sequencing. Genomic DNA extraction from the blood cell samples was performed with the Qiagen DNeasy Blood Extraction Kit. The sample belongs to a study of cytomegalovirus exposure and HLA in healthy donors listed by TCRdb under 2017. Study-level background: An earlier analysis of 587 of the donors reported approximately 260 Gb of sequence data and 95 million to 130 million unique TCR beta sequences obtained from roughly 180 million T cells. An early release covering some 640 HLA-typed donors comprised 300 to 350 gigabases of sequencing data and roughly 85 million unique TCR sequences. Of the roughly 390 genotyped donors, 75% to 85% were placed in the genetic ancestry cluster associated with self-reported Caucasian donors. The study aimed to test whether signatures of past pathogen exposure could be identified by cataloging public T cell receptors. The study used immunosequencing to profile the T cell repertoires of 670 or so subjects and linked those repertoires to cytomegalovirus serostatus. Besides the first cohort of around 670 subjects, a separate validation cohort made up of 120 or so different subjects was used. To predict cytomegalovirus infection status, the study combined high-throughput TCR immunosequencing, statistical association of individual TCRs with disease status, and machine learning. To study patterns of TCR occurrence, a later analysis re-analyzed previously published TCR beta repertoires from just over 650 donors and added high-resolution HLA genotyping. The later analysis used no new phenotypic data to find candidate immune exposures, relying instead on TCR beta sequences and their occurrence across donors. In an earlier analysis of 587 of the donors, high-throughput TCR beta sequencing was used to judge whether each TCR beta V gene segment behaved as functional or pseudogenic. Donor age, sex, ethnicity and CMV serostatus were compiled together with the repertoire data. A later genetic analysis used genome-wide SNP genotypes for about 65% of the 666 donors, treating that subset as a discovery cohort. Every discovery cohort repertoire had been produced on one sequencing platform. Both class I and class II loci were covered by HLA typing, at four-digit resolution. The number of donors typed differed by locus, with about 620-630 for A, B, C, DRB1 and DQB1, roughly 550 for DQA1, 600 to 610 for DPA1, and under 490 for DPB1. A handful of DR-DQ haplotypes were handled as single units for association and clustering because linkage in the cohort was strong. Across approximately 400 genotyped donors of the cohort, an average of about 240,000 unique TCR beta nucleotide sequences per donor were sequenced, and about a sixth of those sequences were non-productive.

The study at large found these results: This cohort had only TCR beta chains sequenced, and the lack of alpha or paired-chain data limited which features could be detected. A further reported finding was that TCR beta sequences accurately predicted the HLA-A and HLA-B alleles for most subjects in the first cohort. Some IMGT-functional V segments, including TRBV6-2 and TRBV6-3, could not be distinguished by the 87-base-pair reads and were therefore excluded. In a later genetic analysis, a missense DCLRE1C variant was associated with V-gene and J-gene trimming of TCR beta chains, and the association was replicated in an independent cohort. Most CMV-associated TCR beta chains appeared to be HLA-restricted in a later analysis, and the HLA associations seemed to be driven largely by CMV exposure. In a later analysis, HLA-associated TCR beta chains were found to be more clonally expanded and to have lower generation probabilities than equally common non-associated chains. Linkage disequilibrium might explain the correlated functional status among segregating V segments, but an unknown experimental factor could not be ruled out. Because HLA typing was unavailable for some donors at each locus, only the typed subset was used in association tests. In the study, some 160 TCR beta chains were listed as associated with cytomegalovirus. The classifier was reported to diagnose cytomegalovirus status with high specificity and sensitivity in both the original cohort and the validation cohort. According to a later analysis, TCR association rates differed among HLA loci, with DRB1 alleles showing the most associated TCRs and HLA-C alleles showing the fewest. A few of the identified cytomegalovirus-associated TCR beta chains were confirmed in vitro to be specific for cytomegalovirus antigens. Assigning TCR associations to individual alleles was difficult when HLA alleles, especially DR and DQ, strongly co-occurred. Immune exposure information for the cohort was limited to CMV serostatus. Roughly uniform sequencing depth across donors was assumed in presence/absence analyses, although this assumption may not hold. The earlier analysis of approximately 590 of the donors excluded 15 to 20 rarely observed V segments, including chromosome 9 orphons, because counts were too low. A cluster of highly shared sequence variants was judged likely to be a technical artifact of the sequencing pipeline. The authors suggested that the approach could potentially be generalized to other disease states and immunological phenotypes. According to a later analysis, parvovirus B19, influenza, CMV and Epstein-Barr virus appeared linked to several top co-occurrence clusters. An earlier analysis of approximately 570 of the donors showed that most TCR beta V segments appeared in productive rearrangements either about 87% or about 30% of the time, which broadly matched IMGT annotations. At a false discovery rate of 0.05, a later analysis linked under 20,000 TCR beta sequences to specific HLA alleles. A later genetic analysis reported fewer N-insertions in productive TCRs among donors in an Asian-associated ancestry cluster than the roughly 700-donor mean. Across donors, most TCR sequences were observed very rarely, whereas some public TCRs were present in many individuals.

The CDR3 contains 15 residues, cysteine and phenylalanine counted. The sequence is cut down to CDR3 DNA, 45 bases in frame from base 1. The V and J ends are trimmed by 1 base and 1 base, leaving 10 bases between them. From a lookup of the germline V gene, CDR1 and CDR2 are SGHTS and YDEGEE. Library preparation employed the immunoSEQ multiplex PCR assay. The multiplex PCR relied on a mix of 60 forward primers for TCR Vbeta segments and 13 reverse primers for TCR Jbeta segments. The CDR3 region of rearranged TCR beta genes was amplified from genomic DNA by a multiplex PCR assay. The amplified TCR beta libraries were sequenced on the Illumina HiSeq System as 87-base-pair reads. The authors processed their data as follows. Across the 500 to 700 repertoires, a later analysis counted about 81 million unique TCR beta chains, around 10 million of which were shared by at least two donors. A nearest-neighbor algorithm error-corrected the raw reads and collapsed the reads into unique sequences, merging closely related sequences to remove PCR and sequencing errors. To assign V, D and J gene segments, CDR3 sequences were aligned to IMGT reference sequences. For a sequence to be retained, a match of at least six nucleotides to both a V gene segment and a J gene segment was required. A rearrangement counted as productive if the CDR3 had no stop codons and remained in frame with V and J, and every other rearrangement counted as non-productive. Following IMGT convention, CDR3 was defined as the stretch from the second conserved V-encoded cysteine up to the conserved J-encoded phenylalanine. In an earlier analysis of around 540 of the donors, sequences lacking an unambiguous match to a single V gene segment were excluded. In an earlier analysis of several hundred of the donors, V segments were called functional above 56.7% productive rearrangements and were called segregating when the between-donor standard deviation exceeded 5%. A statistical classification framework was built to diagnose cytomegalovirus status from the catalog of TCR beta chain sequences. In a later analysis, V and J genes were assigned by comparing TCR nucleotide sequences against IMGT/GENE-DB human TR gene sequences. In a later analysis, CDR3 sequences and most-parsimonious VDJ recombination scenarios were assigned using the TCRdist pipeline. In a later analysis, every TCR beta chain was defined by the combination of its CDR3 amino acid sequence and its V-gene family, and reads without a unique V-gene family were dropped. A later analysis removed 550 to 650 highly shared, low-generation-probability nucleotide sequences to deal with suspected cross-contamination and a sequencing artifact. For each public chain, a later analysis derived a clonal expansion index from normalized ranks of inferred template counts within each repertoire. In a later analysis, generation probabilities were computed with a VDJ recombination model fitted to out-of-frame rearrangements, and the resulting probabilities were checked against IGoR. Hypergeometric tests were used in a later analysis to score TCR-TCR, TCR-HLA and TCR-CMV co-occurrence, with a repertoire-size bias correction applied to the TCR pairs. To estimate false discovery rates, a later analysis permuted the HLA or CMV assignments 20 times. In a later analysis, co-occurring TCRs were grouped using DBSCAN, with TCRdist sequence similarity added in when clustering inside HLA-allele-positive subsets. Repertoires with fewer than 30,000 or more than 120,000 public chains were left out of co-occurrence clustering, as were a few repertoires with anomalous nucleotide sharing. TCRdb provides this immuneACCESS table in a form limited to in-frame rearrangements. Some clones are lacking; in checked studies, under half of them reflect an unresolved V gene, and why the rest are absent is not known. Clone size and V and J calls were adopted from that table, with D and trimming inferred from the DNA. The sample table lists about 130,000 clones, roughly 80% of them with a count of one. The ten largest clones add up to roughly a tenth of the sample.

The receptor chain draws on TRBV5-8 and TRBJ2-3; 6 matching bases give a weak D call of TRBD2. Sequenced input: PBMCs. The TCR comes from a man aged 25 to 40 in good health and CMV-seropositive. At the DNA level, the sequence is TGTGCCAGCAGCTTGATGGTAGCGGGCACAGATACGCAGTATTTT. Its translation reads: CASSLMVAGTDTQYF.